These 18 T cell receptor beta chains came from one sample sequenced in a study of Graves' ophthalmopathy and Graves' hyperthyroidism. Amplified material comprised TCR beta CDR3 regions derived from RNA transcripts. A first-round RT-PCR used HTBI primers, followed by a second-round multiplex PCR. From the multiplex PCR reads, TCRdb called clonotypes with MiXCR, one entry per CDR3 protein. The sample includes over a million distinct CDR3 sequences, 35% to 45% of them seen just once. The material sequenced was peripheral blood or thyroid tissue (not recorded which). The receptors shown here come from an adult man with Graves' hyperthyroidism.

As to this clonotype: A much larger clone sits a single nucleotide away, making a read error possible. The genes are TRBV19 and TRBJ1-1; no firm D call. V lost 8 bases, J lost 7 bases, and 11 bases lay in between. The length of the CDR3 is 11 residues. Germline V gene sequence: CDR1 LNHDA, CDR2 SQIVND (reference sequence). The CDR3 bases are TGTGCCAGTTGCGGTCCCGATGAAGCTTTCTTT. Its translation is CASCGPDEAFF.

This clonotype was recorded many times. This sequence joins TRBV11-2 and TRBJ2-2; 9 positions match TRBD1. The germline V gene has CDR1 SGHAT and CDR2 FQNNGV. After removal of 4 bases from V and 2 bases from J, the junction contained 8 bases not matched to a gene. The CDR3 is 17 residues long. CDR3 DNA: TGTGCCAGCAGCTCCCGACGGACAGGGGTCAACACCGGGGAGCTGTTTTTT. Its translation: CASSSRRTGVNTGELFF.

This clonotype was recorded many times. This chain connects TRBV25-1 to TRBJ2-7; no definite D call. Germline values: CDR1 MGHDK, CDR2 SYGVNS. With 4 bases removed from V and 4 bases from J, the gap between germline ends came to 11 bases. The length of the CDR3 is 13 residues. The CDR3 nucleotides read TGTGCCAGCAGTGTCTCCATTGGGTACGAGCAGTACTTC. This encodes CASSVSIGYEQYF.

This clonotype appeared many times. V gene TRBV7-9 combines with J gene TRBJ1-4; D is unclear. The ends were cut back, 7 bases at V and 8 bases at J, with 11 bases in the middle. This CDR3 comprises 12 residues. The germline CDR1 and CDR2 sequences are SEHNR and FQNEAQ (reference sequence). CDR3 region: CASIRKGEKLFF. CDR3 nucleotide sequence: TGTGCCAGCATTCGGAAAGGGGAAAAACTGTTTTTT.

V and J are TRBV7-9 and TRBJ2-2, with TRBD2 identical over 9 bases. CDR1 and CDR2 (germline): SEHNR, FQNEAQ (reference sequence). There are 16 residues in the CDR3. V gave up 3 bases and J gave up 7 bases; unmatched junction bases: 9. In DNA, the CDR3 is TGTGCCAGCAGCTTGGAATCAGCGGGAGGTATCGGGGAGCTGTTTTTT. Its translation: CASSLESAGGIGELFF.

This clonotype was detected once. At one end, the junction sequence differs from germline, possibly due to a read error. The V call is TRBV24-1, the J call TRBJ1-5; maybe TRBD1 (5 bases). The CDR3 runs to 16 residues. From germline, CDR1 is KGHDR and CDR2 SFDVKD. The CDR3 loop reads CASSLSPWGTNQPQHF. DNA of the CDR3: TGCGCCAGCAGCTTGTCCCCTTGGGGCACAAATCAGCCCCAGCATTTT.

This clonotype was seen only a few times. A much larger clone lies a single base off, so this may be a read error. V usage is TRBV6-6 and J usage is TRBJ2-5; D unresolved. Deletions cut 7 bases from V and 3 bases from J, with 6 bases between. CDR3 length: 11 residues. Germline V gene data show CDR1 as MNHNY and CDR2 as SVGAGI (reference sequence). The CDR3 is CASTVKETQYF. CDR3 bases: TGTGCCAGCACCGTTAAAGAGACCCAGTACTTC.

In regard to this clonotype: A much larger clone differs from this one at a single base, so this may be a read error. J is TRBJ1-5 and V is TRBV12-3 or TRBV12-4; weak D call: TRBD1 (5 bases). This CDR3 is 14 amino acids long. CDR3 protein: CASSRGDGNQPKHF. Written as DNA, the CDR3 is TGTGCCAGCAGCCGGGGGGACGGCAATCAGCCCAAGCATTTT.

The genes are TRBV12-3 or TRBV12-4 and TRBJ2-5; 8 positions match TRBD2. This CDR3 region has 15 residues. J lost 5 bases, V lost 6 bases, and 11 bases had no gene match. CDR3 loop: CASSQDPGGEETQYF. For the CDR3, the DNA is TGTGCCAGCAGCCAAGATCCCGGGGGGGAGGAGACCCAGTACTTC.

V gene TRBV2 combines with J gene TRBJ2-5; D is undetermined. The CDR3 contains 14 residues. V lost 4 bases to trimming and J lost 7 bases, with 16 bases between them. Per germline, CDR1 SNHLY and CDR2 FYNNEI. CDR3 bases: TGTGCCAGCAGTGTTAAAGGAAGTTTAGGGACCCAGTACTTC. Amino acid sequence: CASSVKGSLGTQYF.

J is TRBJ2-7 and V is TRBV10-3; maybe TRBD2 (5 bases). CDR3 length: 15 amino acids. Per germline, CDR1 ENHRY and CDR2 SYGVKD. V was clipped by 10 bases and J by 2 bases, with 21 bases between them. As DNA, the CDR3 is TGTGCCAGCACCTCAGCGAGGGCTGAGGCCTACGAGCAGTACTTC. It translates to CASTSARAEAYEQYF.

This clonotype has ten or more counts. V and J are TRBV2 and TRBJ2-2; D might be TRBD1 or TRBD2, each matching 5 bases. The CDR3 runs 17 residues. Germline CDR1 reads SNHLY; CDR2 reads FYNNEI. The germline V and J ends were trimmed by 4 bases and 2 bases, with 17 bases remaining between them. As DNA, the CDR3 is TGTGCCAGCAGTGTGCCTAGTGCAGGGACCAACACCGGGGAGCTGTTTTTT. This codes for CASSVPSAGTNTGELFF. Full variable domain (outside the CDR3, taken from reference TRBV2 and TRBJ2-2): EPEVTQTPSHQVTQMGQEVILRCVPISNHLYFYWYRQILGQKVEFLVSFYNNEISEKSEIFDDQFSVERPDGSNFTLKIRSTKLEDSAMYFCASSVPSAGTNTGELFFGEGSRLTVL.

The rearrangement joins TRBV4-3 to TRBJ2-5; 9 nucleotides align to TRBD1. Trimming removed 0 bases from V and 5 bases from J; junction bases left unmatched: 16. The germline V gene encodes CDR1 LGHNA and CDR2 YSLEER. The CDR3 contains 19 residues. The CDR3 protein is CASSQERFSSDRGKETQYF. CDR3 coding DNA: TGCGCCAGCAGCCAAGAGAGGTTTTCCAGTGACAGGGGGAAGGAGACCCAGTACTTC.

This clonotype turned up a few times. The rearrangement links TRBV7-2 to TRBJ2-2; possible D gene TRBD1, 5 bases. V dropped 1 base and J dropped 1 base, with 10 bases sitting between them. Germline CDR1 reads SGHTA; CDR2 reads FQGNSA. The CDR3 spans 16 residues. The CDR3 DNA is TGTGCCAGCAGCTTAGGTCCAGGGATGAACACCGGGGAGCTGTTTTTT. Translating gives CASSLGPGMNTGELFF.

This clonotype has a handful of counts. The chain has TRBV4-2 and TRBJ2-2; 10 bases align to TRBD2. Germline values: CDR1 LGHNA, CDR2 YNFKEQ. The CDR3 extends over 14 amino acids. Germline trimming cut 8 bases from V and 5 bases from J; bases unmatched to any gene: 5. The CDR3 region is CASEGLARTGELFF. The CDR3 nucleotides read TGTGCCAGCGAGGGACTAGCGAGGACCGGGGAGCTGTTTTTT.

Ten or more counts support this clonotype. The V and J genes are TRBV24-1 and TRBJ1-5, with 7 bases that match TRBD1. Unmatched junction bases numbered 6, after V lost 4 bases and J lost 4 bases. The CDR3 is 15 amino acids. Germline V CDR1 and CDR2: KGHDR, SFDVKD. CDR3 loop: CATSDNDRVNQPQHF. Written as DNA, the CDR3 is TGTGCCACCAGTGACAATGACAGGGTGAATCAGCCCCAGCATTTT.

The rearrangement links TRBV25-1 to TRBJ1-6; D is undetermined. The CDR3 has 12 residues. Trimming pared 2 bases from V and 12 bases from J, leaving 8 bases between. CDR1 is MGHDK and CDR2 is SYGVNS in the germline V gene. CDR3: CASSEREGPLHF. The CDR3 DNA sequence: TGTGCCAGCAGTGAACGGGAGGGACCCCTCCACTTT.

This clonotype was seen more than once but under ten times. The V call is TRBV20-1, the J call TRBJ2-7; no clear D gene. Germline CDR1 DFQATT, CDR2 SNEGSKA (reference sequence). V lost 1 base to trimming and J lost 4 bases, with 26 bases between them. This CDR3 contains 18 residues. CDR3 amino acids: CSARVPLPVGPAIYEQYF. CDR3 in DNA: TGCAGTGCTAGAGTCCCATTGCCGGTAGGCCCAGCAATATACGAGCAGTACTTC.